The T cell receptor (beta chain) under discussion was sequenced for a study of blood T cell repertoires in COVID-19 (dated by TCRdb to 2019 to 2021). Notes on the research overall: The collaborator samples originated in the United States, Italy and Spain and spanned the acute and convalescent phases of COVID-19. The repertoires were released in a freely available public database meant as a resource for research on the immune response to SARS-CoV-2. Where available, HLA class I and class II types were obtained from metadata supplied by the sample provider rather than from assay-based typing. The samples were drawn from the first 160 participants of the ongoing ImmuneRACE study and from 1,254 subjects provided by 6 global collaborators. Nearly every sample came with metadata listing a de-identified subject ID, COVID-19 status, age in years and sex. The material from the prospective study consisted of cDNA or gDNA derived from T cells, B-cell-depleted T cells, or PBMCs. Subjects who had been exposed to COVID-19, were actively infected with it, or had recovered from it provided the deeply sampled blood TCRbeta repertoires that made up the dataset. Summary of the overall study and its limitations: The quantity of clinical and demographic metadata differed by source and by participant and was supplied without curation.

TCRbeta CDR3 regions were amplified from genomic DNA by means of the immunoSEQ Assay, a bias-controlled multiplex PCR. In the paper's pipeline: The number of nucleated cells in each sample was estimated from the amplification of reference gene primers within the assay. Sequence reads were collapsed and filtered to measure the absolute abundance of every unique TCRbeta CDR3 rearrangement. For each sample, productive Simpson clonality was calculated as the square root of Simpson's diversity index across productive rearrangements. TCRdb holds this immuneACCESS table with in-frame rearrangements only. Some clones are missing; in checked studies, unresolved V genes explain under half, and the rest has no known cause. From that table come the V and J calls and clone size; the DNA was used to work out D and trimming. Present in this sample are 89,000 or so clones, 90% to 95% of which were seen just once. About 4.1% of the sample comes from the top ten.

Each collaborating institution followed its own protocols to collect whole blood in K2EDTA tubes. For TCRbeta analysis, collaborator samples were shipped as frozen whole blood, as isolated PBMCs, or as DNA extracted from either sample type. Concerning this clone itself: It has no known antigen specificity. Base qualities were left out, and no much larger clone turns up one base away.

CDR1 and CDR2, looked up from the germline V gene (reference sequence), are MNHNY and SVGAGI. Trimming at the junction amounts to 6 bases on V and 9 bases on J, and the germline ends lie 27 bases apart. The CDR3 covers 16 residues, taking in both the cysteine and the phenylalanine. The DNA shown is the 48-base CDR3, in frame from base 1. The sequence joins TRBV6-6 to TRBJ2-7, and perhaps TRBD1 as D gene, on 6 matching bases. The origin of this receptor is a human donor with active COVID-19. The donor label of this sample is uncertain. Sequencing was performed on peripheral blood. The nucleotide sequence reads as follows: TGTGCCAGCAGCCCGCCCACACAGGGTGGTTTGGTTGGGCAGTACTTC. Its amino acids are CASSPPTQGGLVGQYF.